These 23 T cell receptor beta chains originate from one sample sequenced in a study of cytomegalovirus exposure and HLA in healthy donors. Primers included in the PCR were 60 Vbeta and 13 Jbeta primers. Measured with immunoSEQ multiplex PCR; TCRdb has only the in-frame clones, and not every one. Among 140,000 or so clones listed, around 80% were seen once. Material: PBMCs. The receptors shown here come from a female donor in good health and CMV-seronegative.

In nucleotides, the CDR3 is TGTGCCAGCAGTTCCCCGGGACAGGGTCCCGGGGAGCTGTTTTTT. Translation gives CASSSPGQGPGELFF. This sequence joins TRBV2 and TRBJ2-2, with 9 bases lining up with TRBD1. The CDR3 consists of 15 residues. V shed 5 bases, J shed 6 bases, and the junction held 7 bases outside the gene matches. Germline CDR1 is SNHLY and CDR2 is FYNNEI.

V gene TRBV30 combines with J gene TRBJ2-3; 8 nucleotides line up with TRBD2. The V gene end was trimmed by 6 bases and the J gene end by 10 bases; junction bases not matched to a gene: 12. The CDR3 runs to 13 residues. Germline V CDR1 and CDR2: GTSNPN, SVGIG (reference sequence). The CDR3 DNA reads as TGTGCCTGTTATATACCCCCGGGACTAGCGCAGTATTTT. This translates into CACYIPPGLAQYF.

The rearrangement links TRBV2 to TRBJ1-2; tentatively, D is TRBD1 (5 bases). Trimming took off 0 bases at V and 7 bases at J, with 12 bases between the two ends. CDR1 and CDR2 from the germline V gene are SNHLY and FYNNEI. This CDR3 has 14 residues. This CDR3 reads CASSEARLRGGYTF. As DNA, the CDR3 is TGTGCCAGCAGTGAAGCCAGGCTTAGGGGTGGCTACACCTTC.

This clone was seen a handful of times. This rearrangement joins TRBV6-5 to TRBJ2-7, with 10 bases matching TRBD1. Germline CDR1 reads MNHEY; CDR2 reads SVGAGI. V gave up 5 bases and J gave up 2 bases; unmatched junction bases: 3. This CDR3 region has 14 residues. CDR3 sequence reads: CASSEDRGAYEQYF. CDR3 DNA sequence: TGTGCCAGCAGTGAGGACAGGGGGGCCTACGAGCAGTACTTC.

This clone was detected only once. The genes are TRBV18 and TRBJ2-7, with D perhaps matching TRBD1 (5 bases). Trimming cost V 3 bases and J 0 bases, with 9 bases left between them. This CDR3 has 14 amino acids. The germline V gene has CDR1 KGHSH and CDR2 LQKENI. CDR3 amino acids: CASSPTTASYEQYF. CDR3 DNA: TGTGCCAGCTCACCCACGACAGCCTCCTACGAGCAGTACTTC.

The chain links TRBV5-1 to TRBJ2-1, with 8 bases identical to TRBD1. The CDR3 runs 16 residues. Trimming cost V 4 bases and J 4 bases; bases outside gene matches: 10. Per germline, CDR1 SGHRS and CDR2 YFSETQ. The chain's CDR3 is CASSKQTGGFYNEQFF. The CDR3 DNA is TGCGCCAGCAGCAAACAAACAGGGGGGTTTTACAATGAGCAGTTCTTC.

To note about this clone: Other DNA sequences in this sample translate to the same CDR3. This rearrangement joins TRBV11-2 to TRBJ1-1; D not certain. CDR3 length: 13 residues. Germline loops: CDR1 SGHAT, CDR2 FQNNGV. V lost 0 bases and J 1 base, leaving 3 bases between the germline ends. Here the CDR3 reads CASSLDRNTEAFF. The CDR3 DNA is TGTGCCAGCAGCTTAGACAGGAACACTGAAGCTTTCTTT. Full variable domain (rest looked up from reference TRBV11-2 and TRBJ1-1): EAGVAQSPRYKIIEKRQSVAFWCNPISGHATLYWYQQILGQGPKLLIQFQNNGVVDDSQLPKDRFSAERLKGVDSTLKIQPAKLEDSAVYLCASSLDRNTEAFFGQGTRLTVV.

This clone was seen only a few times. The chain uses TRBV29-1 and TRBJ1-1; D is undetermined. CDR1 and CDR2 from the germline V gene are SQVTM and ANQGSEA. Trimming removed 8 bases at V and 5 bases at J, with 18 bases between. This CDR3 has 13 amino acids. The CDR3 DNA is TGCAGCTTCCGGCGGGCCCTCGGGACTGAAGCTTTCTTT. Translating it yields CSFRRALGTEAFF.

This clone was seen more than once but under ten times. This rearrangement joins TRBV10-3 to TRBJ1-1; 8 nucleotides match TRBD1. J lost 1 base, V lost 0 bases, and 4 bases had no gene match. Germline CDR1 reads ENHRY; CDR2 reads SYGVKD. The CDR3 spans 16 residues. The CDR3 DNA sequence: TGTGCCATCAGTGAGTCGGGGGGGACAGGGAACACTGAAGCTTTCTTT. Protein sequence: CAISESGGTGNTEAFF.

With respect to this clone: At the DNA level, this CDR3 is encoded by other sequences in the same sample as well. The genes are TRBV2 and TRBJ1-1; the D is unclear. This CDR3 contains 16 residues. From germline, CDR1 is SNHLY and CDR2 FYNNEI. Trimming pared 6 bases from V and 4 bases from J, leaving 21 bases between. The CDR3: CASSRAPGRGSTEAFF. Written as DNA, the CDR3 is TGTGCCAGCAGCCGAGCCCCCGGGCGCGGGAGCACTGAAGCTTTCTTT.

The rearrangement uses TRBV7-6 and TRBJ2-3; D is possibly TRBD2 (5 bases). V was shortened by 1 base and J by 2 bases, with 16 bases between the two germline ends. This CDR3 is 17 amino acids long. Germline V gene lookup returns CDR1 SGHVS and CDR2 FNYEAQ. The CDR3 DNA reads as TGTGCCAGCAGCTTAGGTTCGCGGGCGGTAAACACAGATACGCAGTATTTT. It encodes CASSLGSRAVNTDTQYF.

The rearrangement uses TRBV10-1 and TRBJ2-2, with 8 bases matching TRBD2. The germline gives CDR1 WNHNN, CDR2 SYGVQD (reference sequence). V trimming: 3 bases; J trimming: 5 bases; junction bases outside the gene matches: 2. CDR3 size: 14 residues. CDR3 bases: TGCGCCAGCAGTGAAAGCGGGAGAACCGGGGAGCTGTTTTTT. This encodes CASSESGRTGELFF.

The rearrangement joins TRBV29-1 to TRBJ1-4; TRBD1 matches at 8 bases. In germline, CDR1 is SQVTM, CDR2 ANQGSEA. Trimming removed 7 bases from V and 7 bases from J; junction bases left unmatched: 8. This CDR3 is 13 amino acids long. Here the CDR3 DNA reads TGCAGCGGCCGGGGAGGGACAGGTGAAAAACTGTTTTTT. Protein: CSGRGGTGEKLFF.

The chain employs TRBV5-6 and TRBJ2-7; a weak D match, TRBD2 (5 bases). Germline CDR1 reads SGHDT; CDR2 reads YYEEEE. Trimming took 0 bases from V and 0 from J, leaving 7 bases between them. This CDR3 is built from 14 residues. CDR3 sequence: CASSLDLASYEQYF. CDR3 in DNA: TGTGCCAGCAGCTTGGATCTAGCCTCCTACGAGCAGTACTTC.

The chain recombines TRBV29-1 with TRBJ2-5, with D maybe TRBD2 (6 bases). CDR1 is SQVTM, CDR2 ANQGSEA, per germline. The CDR3 spans 13 residues. Trimming removed 4 bases from V and 4 bases from J, with 13 bases in between. The CDR3 nucleotides are TGCAGCGTTGGGGGGGTCCTGAGAGAGACCCAGTACTTC. Its translation is CSVGGVLRETQYF.

V is TRBV6-6 and J is TRBJ1-3, with a weak D call TRBD1 (6 bases). Germline CDR1 reads MNHNY; CDR2 reads SVGAGI (reference sequence). This CDR3 comprises 14 residues. Trimming removed 6 bases at V and 2 bases at J, with 11 bases between. CDR3 sequence: CASRETGPGNTIYF. The CDR3 DNA reads TGTGCCAGCAGAGAGACAGGACCTGGAAACACCATATATTTT.

This chain joins TRBV6-6 and TRBJ2-7; 7 nucleotides line up with TRBD1. Per the germline V gene, CDR1 is MNHNY and CDR2 is SVGAGI (reference sequence). The CDR3 is made up of 14 amino acids. V was pared by 4 bases and J by 0 bases, with 3 bases of the junction left unmatched. CDR3 sequence: CASSSRGSSYEQYF. The CDR3 DNA sequence: TGTGCCAGCAGTTCCAGGGGGAGCTCCTACGAGCAGTACTTC.

J is TRBJ1-2 and V is TRBV19; TRBD1 matches at 8 bases. V shed 6 bases, J shed 3 bases, and the junction held 6 bases outside the gene matches. This CDR3 region has 14 residues. CDR1 is LNHDA and CDR2 is SQIVND in the germline V gene (reference sequence). CDR3 loop: CASRETGADYGYTF. Here the CDR3 DNA reads TGTGCCAGTAGGGAGACAGGGGCGGACTATGGCTACACCTTC.

The rearrangement links TRBV28 to TRBJ2-5, with 13 bases lining up with TRBD2. The CDR3 runs 19 residues. Unmatched junction bases numbered 12, after V lost 5 bases and J lost 0 bases. The germline CDR1 and CDR2 sequences are MDHEN and SYDVKM. The CDR3 coding sequence is TGTGCCAGCAGTCCCTGGGGGGGACTAGCGGGGATGTACCAAGAGACCCAGTACTTC. The encoded protein is CASSPWGGLAGMYQETQYF.

V is TRBV28 and J is TRBJ1-5; 10 bases line up with TRBD1. The CDR3 loop spans 14 amino acids. The germline V gene encodes CDR1 MDHEN and CDR2 SYDVKM. Trimming removed 5 bases from V and 14 bases from J; junction bases left unmatched: 12. The chain's CDR3 is CASSPLDRGGHEHF. DNA of the CDR3: TGTGCCAGCAGTCCCTTGGACAGGGGGGGGCATGAGCATTTT. Full variable domain (rest looked up from reference TRBV28 and TRBJ1-5): DVKVTQSSRYLVKRTGEKVFLECVQDMDHENMFWYRQDPGLGLRLIYFSYDVKMKEKGDIPEGYSVSREKKERFSLILESASTNQTSMYLCASSPLDRGGHEHFGDGTRLSIL.

This sequence joins TRBV5-1 and TRBJ2-7; D might be TRBD2 (6 bases). V was trimmed by 5 bases and J by 3 bases, leaving 12 bases between them. The CDR3 length is 13 residues. CDR1 and CDR2 (germline): SGHRS, YFSETQ. The CDR3 DNA follows: TGCGCCAGCAGGGGGACGGGACTCTACGAGCAGTACTTC. Translation: CASRGTGLYEQYF.

V and J are TRBV19 and TRBJ1-3, with unresolved D. Deletions cut 5 bases from V and 0 bases from J, with 11 bases between. Germline values: CDR1 LNHDA, CDR2 SQIVND (reference sequence). The CDR3 spans 15 residues. For the CDR3, the DNA is TGTGCCAGTAGTTTCCTTCAGTCCTCTGGAAACACCATATATTTT. Translated, it gives CASSFLQSSGNTIYF.

The rearrangement joins TRBV28 to TRBJ1-2; D not certain. V lost 2 bases and J lost 2, with 9 bases in between. Germline values: CDR1 MDHEN, CDR2 SYDVKM. The CDR3 contains 14 residues. DNA for the CDR3: TGTGCCAGCAGTTTAATATTACGGAACTATGGCTACACCTTC. Amino acids: CASSLILRNYGYTF.